This record looks at one T cell receptor (beta chain) sequence and its context. A single base separates this from a much larger clone, so it may be a read error. From about 490 ng of total RNA, TCR beta-specific cDNA was reverse-transcribed using a constant-region primer. Library construction for TCR beta comprised three nested multiplex PCR rounds performed with slightly modified ARM-PCR. Researchers ran the first two PCR rounds for ten to eleven cycles each with TRBV1-TRBV30 forward primers and a C-beta reverse primer. TCRdb redid the calling of the multiplex PCR reads with MiXCR, one entry per CDR3 protein. Of 300,000 to 400,000 distinct CDR3 sequences in the sample, over 55% are singletons; the top ten hold 9%. These data originate in a study of tumor-infiltrating lymphocytes in primary liver carcinoma. The study extracted blood RNA from unsorted whole blood and also extracted germline DNA. CDR1 and CDR2 (germline): MNHEY, SVGAGI. The CDR3 totals 20 residues.

The sequenced material came from peripheral blood. The TCR comes from a man aged 40-50 years with primary liver carcinoma and hepatitis B virus infection. V gene TRBV6-5 combines with J gene TRBJ2-2; 9 nucleotides align to TRBD2. The CDR3 coding sequence is TGTGCCAGCAGTTATTCCTCCCCGACTAGCGGCTTTTCGAACATCGGGGAGCTGTTTTTT. It is translated as CASSYSSPTSGFSNIGELFF.